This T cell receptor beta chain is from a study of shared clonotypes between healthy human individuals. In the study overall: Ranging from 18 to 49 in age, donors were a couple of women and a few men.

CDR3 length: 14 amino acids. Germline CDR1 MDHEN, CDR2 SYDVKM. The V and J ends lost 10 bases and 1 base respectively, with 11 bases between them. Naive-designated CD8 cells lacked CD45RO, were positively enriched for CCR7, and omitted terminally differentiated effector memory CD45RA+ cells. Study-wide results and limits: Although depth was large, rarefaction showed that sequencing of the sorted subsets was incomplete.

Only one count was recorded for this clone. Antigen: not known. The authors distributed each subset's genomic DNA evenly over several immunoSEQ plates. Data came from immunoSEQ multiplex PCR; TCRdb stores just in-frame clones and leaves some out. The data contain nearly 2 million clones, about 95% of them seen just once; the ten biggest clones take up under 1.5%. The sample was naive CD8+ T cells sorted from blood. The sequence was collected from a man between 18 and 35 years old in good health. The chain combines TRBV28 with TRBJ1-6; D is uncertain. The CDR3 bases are TGTGCCACCCAGGAGCCATCCTATAATTCACCCCTCCACTTT. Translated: CATQEPSYNSPLHF.